This T cell receptor (beta chain) was recovered during a study of identical twins. The sample holds a few counts of this clonotype. TCRdb re-called the 5' RACE reads with MiXCR, one entry per CDR3 protein. The repertoire holds about 490,000 distinct CDR3 sequences, with roughly 15% as singletons. The V and J ends lost 5 bases and 0 bases, in that order; junction bases with no gene match: 9. Per germline, CDR1 DFQATT and CDR2 SNEGSKA (reference sequence). The CDR3 spans 15 residues. The same specimen was also included in a second study, on yellow fever vaccine responses in identical twins.

This chain connects TRBV20-1 to TRBJ1-2; TRBD1 matches 7 bases. This receptor was identified in a woman under 30 in good health. Sequencing input: CD4+ T cells sorted from blood. This CDR3 is CSAPPTGQPNYGYTF. CDR3 sequence (DNA): TGCAGTGCTCCACCCACGGGACAGCCTAACTATGGCTACACCTTC.